Following are 13 T cell receptor beta chains from one sample sequenced in a study of cytomegalovirus exposure and HLA in healthy donors. Primers included in the PCR were 60 Vbeta and 13 Jbeta primers. TCRdb's table, derived via immunoSEQ multiplex PCR, lists solely in-frame clones and lacks some. The table shows approximately 160,000 clones, with over 70% occurring only once. The sequencing sample was made of PBMCs. Receptors were obtained from a middle-aged woman in good health and CMV-seropositive.

This sequence joins TRBV5-1 and TRBJ2-1, with TRBD2 identical over 7 bases. Germline CDR1 and CDR2: SGHRS and YFSETQ. V dropped 4 bases and J dropped 2; count of bases not matched to a gene: 6. This CDR3 region has 15 residues. In nucleotides, the CDR3 is TGCGCCAGCAGCCCCCTGGGAGGGACCTACAATGAGCAGTTCTTC. It yields the protein CASSPLGGTYNEQFF.

V usage is TRBV19 and J usage is TRBJ2-1; D perhaps matches TRBD1 (6 bases). The V gene lost 6 bases and the J gene lost 1 base, with 10 bases spanning the gap. The CDR3 sequence is 14 residues long. The germline V gene has CDR1 LNHDA and CDR2 SQIVND (reference sequence). The CDR3 DNA sequence: TGTGCCAGTAGACTCAGGGGTTCCTACAATGAGCAGTTCTTC. It codes for CASRLRGSYNEQFF.

The V call is TRBV2, the J call TRBJ1-1, with 10 bases lining up with TRBD1. Germline CDR1 is SNHLY and CDR2 is FYNNEI. The CDR3 runs to 15 residues. The V and J ends lost 8 bases and 3 bases, in that order; junction bases with no gene match: 9. CDR3 sequence: CASQRQGALDTEAFF. The CDR3 region has the DNA TGTGCCAGCCAACGACAGGGGGCGCTGGACACTGAAGCTTTCTTT.

V is TRBV7-9 and J is TRBJ2-1; tentative D call: TRBD2 (5 bases). Trimming shortened V by 5 bases and J by 9 bases, and 8 bases separated the two germline ends. There are 11 residues in the CDR3. Germline loops: CDR1 SEHNR, CDR2 FQNEAQ (reference sequence). The CDR3: CASSPGGEQFF. The CDR3 region has the DNA TGTGCCAGCAGCCCCGGAGGTGAGCAGTTCTTC.

V and J are TRBV7-2 and TRBJ2-3, with TRBD2 matching 8 bases. With 4 bases clipped from V and 7 bases from J, the junction kept 10 bases outside the gene matches. Per the germline V gene, CDR1 is SGHTA and CDR2 is FQGNSA. CDR3 length equals 15 residues. The CDR3 protein is CASSSTSGLSNTQYF. DNA for the CDR3: TGTGCCAGCAGCTCCACTAGCGGACTTTCGAATACGCAGTATTTT.

The chain joins TRBV5-4 to TRBJ1-3; D is unresolved. The CDR3 is made up of 15 amino acids. Looked up from germline, CDR1 is SGHNT and CDR2 is YYREEE (reference sequence). With 0 bases removed from V and 0 bases from J, the gap between germline ends came to 7 bases. This chain's CDR3 is CASSLDSYSGNTIYF. CDR3 sequence (DNA): TGTGCCAGCAGCTTGGATTCTTACTCTGGAAACACCATATATTTT.

The chain carries TRBV19 and TRBJ1-2; D is unclear. V lost 11 bases and J 4 bases, leaving 14 bases between the germline ends. The length of the CDR3 is 12 residues. Germline CDR1 LNHDA, CDR2 SQIVND (reference sequence). CDR3 in amino acids: CAASDRLYGYTF. CDR3 DNA: TGTGCCGCTAGTGACCGCCTCTATGGCTACACCTTC.

This chain links TRBV9 with TRBJ1-4; D is unresolved. The length of the CDR3 is 15 residues. V was shortened by 4 bases and J by 0 bases, with 10 bases between the two germline ends. Germline CDR1 and CDR2: SGDLS and YYNGEE. The CDR3 bases are TGTGCCAGCAGCTTCCGGGGTGCAACTAATGAAAAACTGTTTTTT. It codes for CASSFRGATNEKLFF.

This chain connects TRBV10-3 to TRBJ2-7; 8 nucleotides agree with TRBD1. Unmatched junction bases numbered 7, after V lost 9 bases and J lost 3 bases. This CDR3 spans 13 amino acids. Germline lookup yields CDR1 ENHRY and CDR2 SYGVKD. The CDR3 nucleotides read TGTGCCATAAATGGTGGACAGGGCTACGAGCAGTACTTC. It is translated as CAINGGQGYEQYF.

CDR3 nucleotides: TGTGCCAGCAGTTCCCCAAACAGGGGCCGAACCAACTTGAGCTCCTATAATTCACCCCTCCACTTT. It translates to CASSSPNRGRTNLSSYNSPLHF. The chain carries TRBV28 and TRBJ1-6; 7 bases match TRBD1. Germline assignment: CDR1 MDHEN and CDR2 SYDVKM. Trimming removed 4 bases from V and 0 bases from J; junction bases left unmatched: 21. This CDR3 has 22 residues.

This clone was observed a single time. The chain joins TRBV7-3 to TRBJ2-2, with 9 bases fitting TRBD2. In germline, CDR1 is SGHTA, CDR2 FQGTGA. J was trimmed by 7 bases and V by 5 bases; bases with no gene match: 14. There are 17 residues in the CDR3. For the CDR3, the DNA is TGTGCCAGCAGCCTCAAGGGCAGCGGGGGGCAGGTCGGGGAGCTGTTTTTT. Translating gives CASSLKGSGGQVGELFF.

Points on this clone: The DNA is omitted, as the CDR3 cannot be located on it reliably, and the CDR3 follows TCRdb's listing. The chain joins TRBV30 to TRBJ1-6. In germline, CDR1 is GTSNPN, CDR2 SVGIG (reference sequence). From its first to its last residue, the CDR3 has 16 amino acids. The CDR3 loop reads CAWSVYSGISVSPLHF.

The chain links TRBV29-1 to TRBJ1-4; D is perhaps TRBD1 (5 bases). The CDR3 covers 11 residues. V gave up 5 bases and J gave up 7 bases, with 8 bases separating them. Germline CDR1 reads SQVTM; CDR2 reads ANQGSEA. The CDR3 sequence is CSVQRGEKLFF. The DNA for the CDR3 is TGCAGCGTTCAAAGGGGTGAAAAACTGTTTTTT.